These 21 T cell receptor beta chains originate from one sample sequenced in a study of T cells in Graves' hyperthyroidism and ophthalmopathy. TCR beta CDR3 regions were amplified from RNA transcripts. Using the HTBI primer set, a first-round RT-PCR was run on the TCR CDR3. TCRdb fed the multiplex PCR reads into MiXCR, producing one record per CDR3 protein. The profile shows 450,000 to 650,000 distinct CDR3 sequences, roughly 17% of them singletons. The sample consisted of blood. These receptors originate from a woman younger than 35 with Graves' ophthalmopathy.

The chain has TRBV20-1 and TRBJ2-5; D is ambiguous. CDR1 DFQATT and CDR2 SNEGSKA come from the germline V gene (reference sequence). Trimming stripped 3 bases from V and 4 bases from J, with 9 bases between. This CDR3 has 12 residues. The CDR3 sequence: CSARDIRETQYF. CDR3 DNA: TGCAGTGCTAGGGATATCCGAGAGACCCAGTACTTC.

This clonotype was picked up many times. The V and J genes are TRBV11-2 and TRBJ1-2, with no clear D. The CDR3 runs to 15 residues. With 5 bases removed from V and 3 bases from J, the gap between germline ends came to 16 bases. Germline values: CDR1 SGHAT, CDR2 FQNNGV. CDR3 coding DNA: TGTGCCAGCAGCAAGACTCCAACACCGTACTATGGCTACACCTTC. Translated: CASSKTPTPYYGYTF.

The table lists this clonotype with a few counts. The chain uses TRBV15 and TRBJ2-7; tentatively, D is TRBD2 (5 bases). Germline assignment: CDR1 LNHNV and CDR2 YYDKDF (reference sequence). The CDR3 runs to 13 residues. The V and J ends lost 0 bases and 6 bases respectively, with 9 bases between them. CDR3: CATSRELGSEQYF. The CDR3, as DNA: TGTGCCACCAGCAGAGAGTTGGGGAGCGAGCAGTACTTC.

The J gene is TRBJ1-5, the V gene TRBV4-3; 7 bases map to TRBD1. The CDR3 is 15 amino acids. J gave up 7 bases and V 4 bases, and 10 bases lay outside the gene matches. Germline CDR1 is LGHNA and CDR2 is YSLEER. CDR3 sequence reads: CASSLYRGQGQPQHF. DNA for the CDR3: TGCGCCAGCAGCCTATACAGGGGCCAAGGGCAGCCCCAGCATTTT.

In its sample, this clonotype was seen many times. CDR3 amino acids: CAWSVIGNTEAFF. The CDR3 DNA is TGTGCCTGGAGTGTAATTGGGAACACTGAAGCTTTCTTT. V usage is TRBV30 and J usage is TRBJ1-1, with D unclear. The CDR3 runs 13 residues. The germline CDR1 and CDR2 sequences are GTSNPN and SVGIG (reference sequence). V lost 0 bases and J lost 1, with 6 bases in between.

This clonotype appeared many times. The rearrangement links TRBV7-9 to TRBJ1-2; weak D call: TRBD1 (5 bases). The germline V and J ends were trimmed by 7 bases and 4 bases, with 16 bases remaining between them. The CDR3 loop spans 14 amino acids. Germline assignment: CDR1 SEHNR and CDR2 FQNEAQ (reference sequence). The CDR3, as DNA: TGTGCCAGCATCGACAGTTTCGGAAGCTATGGCTACACCTTC. It is translated as CASIDSFGSYGYTF.

This clonotype has ten or more counts. CDR3 residues: CASSLQGARGYYEQFF. The CDR3, as DNA: TGTGCCAGCAGCTTACAAGGGGCCCGGGGGTACTATGAGCAGTTCTTC. The gene calls are TRBV7-2 and TRBJ2-1, with D perhaps TRBD2 (6 bases). The CDR3 length is 16 residues. Germline CDR1 and CDR2: SGHTA and FQGNSA. The V end lost 2 bases, the J end lost 8 bases, and 19 bases lay between the germline ends.

The chain combines TRBV14 with TRBJ1-2; D perhaps matches TRBD1 (5 bases). The CDR3 length is 16 residues. Germline CDR1 reads SGHDN; CDR2 reads FVKESK. Trimming removed 0 bases from V and 2 bases from J, with 13 bases in between. The CDR3 sequence is CASSQDPGYINYGYTF. The CDR3 DNA is TGTGCCAGCAGCCAAGATCCAGGGTACATCAACTATGGCTACACCTTC. The variable domain in full, completed from reference TRBV14 and TRBJ1-2, reads EAGVTQFPSHSVIEKGQTVTLRCDPISGHDNLYWYRRVMGKEIKFLLHFVKESKQDESGMPNNRFLAERTGGTYSTLKVQPAELEDSGVYFCASSQDPGYINYGYTFGSGTRLTVV.

Of note for this clonotype: A much larger clonotype is one base distant, so this may be a read error. The chain joins TRBV2 to TRBJ2-7; 8 bases agree with TRBD1. This CDR3 is built from 13 residues. Germline assignment: CDR1 SNHLY and CDR2 FYNNEI. Germline trimming cut 7 bases from V and 6 bases from J; bases unmatched to any gene: 8. The CDR3: CASTWDRYCEQYF. The DNA for the CDR3 is TGTGCCAGCACATGGGACAGGTACTGCGAGCAGTACTTC.

This clonotype was observed many times. The chain combines TRBV19 with TRBJ2-2, with D possibly matching TRBD2 (6 bases). V lost 7 bases to trimming and J lost 6 bases, with 15 bases between them. The CDR3 has 14 amino acids. Germline loops: CDR1 LNHDA, CDR2 SQIVND (reference sequence). The CDR3 sequence: CASNRDGRPGELFF. CDR3 in DNA: TGTGCCAGTAACCGGGACGGGAGACCCGGGGAGCTGTTTTTT.

This clonotype was seen at least ten times. The chain links TRBV3-1 to TRBJ2-7, with 12 bases fitting TRBD2. Germline values: CDR1 LGHDT, CDR2 YNNKEL (reference sequence). The CDR3 has 16 amino acids. V was pared by 1 base and J by 6 bases, with 7 bases of the junction left unmatched. The CDR3 sequence: CASSQGGGLAGFEQYF. The CDR3 nucleotides read TGTGCCAGCAGCCAAGGTGGAGGACTAGCGGGGTTCGAGCAGTACTTC.

For the CDR3, the DNA is TGTGCCACCAGGGTTCGAGATACGCAGTATTTT. Protein product: CATRVRDTQYF. V usage is TRBV24-1 and J usage is TRBJ2-3; D is unclear. CDR1 and CDR2 (germline): KGHDR, SFDVKD. This CDR3 region has 11 residues. Trimming left V 7 bases short and J 5 bases short, with 6 bases between.

The chain combines TRBV19 with TRBJ1-1, with a weak D call TRBD1 (5 bases). Germline CDR1 and CDR2: LNHDA and SQIVND (reference sequence). V was shortened by 9 bases and J by 4 bases, with 15 bases between the two germline ends. CDR3 length: 13 residues. The DNA for the CDR3 is TGTGCCAGCGAGGGTCAGGGTAGCACTGAAGCTTTCTTT. Amino acids: CASEGQGSTEAFF.

The J gene is TRBJ2-7, the V gene TRBV6-5, with 8 bases fitting TRBD1. The CDR3 length is 15 residues. Germline trimming cut 0 bases from V and 2 bases from J; bases unmatched to any gene: 3. Germline CDR1 reads MNHEY; CDR2 reads SVGAGI. CDR3 nucleotide sequence: TGTGCCAGCAGTTACTCGGCGACAGGGGCCTACGAGCAGTACTTC. Protein sequence: CASSYSATGAYEQYF.

Many counts were recorded for this clonotype. The chain has TRBV27 and TRBJ1-1; a weak D match, TRBD1 (5 bases). Germline lookup yields CDR1 MNHEY and CDR2 SMNVEV (reference sequence). V was pared by 4 bases and J by 1 base, with 13 bases between. This CDR3 has 15 residues. CDR3: CASSSGGVENTEAFF. The CDR3 DNA reads as TGTGCCAGCAGTTCCGGGGGAGTCGAGAACACTGAAGCTTTCTTT.

This clonotype was recorded at least ten times. The gene calls are TRBV5-6 and TRBJ1-1; maybe TRBD1 (5 bases). Germline CDR1 SGHDT, CDR2 YYEEEE. The CDR3 is made up of 15 amino acids. Trimming shortened V by 1 base and J by 0 bases, and 10 bases separated the two germline ends. The CDR3, as DNA: TGTGCCAGCAGCTTGAACGCGGGACTGAACACTGAAGCTTTCTTT. It specifies CASSLNAGLNTEAFF.

This clonotype has a handful of counts. This chain joins TRBV20-1 and TRBJ2-5; 11 bases agree with TRBD2. With V trimmed by 2 bases and J by 4 bases, 6 bases remained unmatched. Germline CDR1 is DFQATT and CDR2 is SNEGSKA (reference sequence). CDR3 length: 15 residues. This CDR3 is CSARPPTSGRETQYF. As DNA, the CDR3 is TGCAGTGCTAGACCGCCCACTAGCGGGAGAGAGACCCAGTACTTC.

Many counts were recorded for this clonotype. This chain connects TRBV7-9 to TRBJ2-1; D is unclear. Trimming took 4 bases from V and 5 from J, leaving 21 bases between them. The CDR3 totals 17 residues. Germline V gives CDR1 SEHNR, CDR2 FQNEAQ (reference sequence). In DNA, the CDR3 is TGTGCCAGCAGCTCTACCGGGCCATTAACCCCCAACAATGAGCAGTTCTTC. Protein product: CASSSTGPLTPNNEQFF.

This clonotype was seen more than once but under ten times. One end of the junction does not line up with germline, which may come from a read error. The chain couples TRBV20-1 to TRBJ2-1; 9 bases fit TRBD2. Germline-derived CDR1 and CDR2 are DFQATT and SNEGSKA (reference sequence). There are 13 residues in the CDR3. The CDR3 here is CRISGGSYNKQFF. The CDR3 DNA reads as TGCAGAATTAGCGGGGGCTCCTACAATAAGCAGTTCTTC.

This clonotype was recorded at least ten times. This chain joins TRBV12-3 or TRBV12-4 and TRBJ2-7; D is possibly TRBD1 (5 bases). Trimming left V 4 bases short and J 8 bases short, with 18 bases between. The CDR3 loop spans 14 amino acids. CDR3 residues: CASSSTSRQFKQYF. CDR3 sequence (DNA): TGTGCCAGCAGTTCGACATCCAGACAGTTCAAGCAGTACTTC.

The table lists this clonotype with many counts. CDR3 in amino acids: CASSPITGTGSETNEKLFF. DNA of the CDR3: TGTGCCAGTAGTCCTATAACCGGGACAGGGTCCGAAACTAATGAAAAACTGTTTTTT. The chain combines TRBV19 with TRBJ1-4; 9 nucleotides agree with TRBD1. Germline CDR1 is LNHDA and CDR2 is SQIVND (reference sequence). This CDR3 is 19 amino acids long. Trimming took 5 bases from V and 1 from J; bases not matched to a gene: 14. Variable domain in full (rest from reference TRBV19 and TRBJ1-4): DGGITQSPKYLFRKEGQNVTLSCEQNLNHDAMYWYRQDPGQGLRLIYYSQIVNDFQKGDIAEGYSVSREKKESFPLTVTSAQKNPTAFYLCASSPITGTGSETNEKLFFGSGTQLSVL.